The next 5 T cell receptor beta chains were all read from a single sample in a study of beta chain features in type 1 diabetes. Every bit of the isolated RNA underwent reverse transcription, so sequencing read expressed TCRB transcripts. The table came from immunoSEQ multiplex PCR; TCRdb's copy has only in-frame clones and leaves some out. In the table there are about 360,000 clones, roughly 12% of which are singletons. The sequencing sample was made of naive CD4+ T cells from blood. The receptors derive from a man aged 18-30 years in good health.

This clone was seen more than once but under ten times. This rearrangement joins TRBV6-1 to TRBJ2-7; 9 positions match TRBD1. In germline, CDR1 is MNHNS, CDR2 SASEGT. V lost 5 bases to trimming and J lost 4 bases; unmatched junction nucleotides: 6. This CDR3 spans 14 amino acids. This chain's CDR3 is CASSTRTGAYEQYF. The CDR3 region has the DNA TGTGCCAGCAGTACGCGGACAGGGGCTTACGAGCAGTACTTC.

This clone was observed a handful of times. J is TRBJ2-7 and V is TRBV9; D not resolved. Trimming stripped 0 bases from V and 4 bases from J, with 5 bases between. Germline-derived CDR1 and CDR2 are SGDLS and YYNGEE. The CDR3 consists of 12 residues. The CDR3 reads CASSVGLYEQYF. The CDR3 DNA reads as TGTGCCAGCAGCGTAGGACTGTACGAGCAGTACTTC.

The rearrangement uses TRBV7-3 and TRBJ2-5; tentative D call: TRBD1 (7 bases). In germline, CDR1 is SGHTA, CDR2 FQGTGA. The CDR3 is 14 amino acids. Between the trimmed V and J ends, which lost 3 bases and 2 bases, there was a span of 10 bases. The CDR3 region has the DNA TGTGCCAGCAGCTTCCAGGGGGGACAAGAGACCCAGTACTTC. As protein: CASSFQGGQETQYF.

Only a few counts were recorded for this clone. The gene calls are TRBV7-2 and TRBJ2-1, with a possible D match to TRBD2 (5 bases). From germline, CDR1 is SGHTA and CDR2 FQGNSA. Trimming removed 1 base from V and 5 bases from J, with 6 bases in between. The CDR3 totals 13 residues. The chain's CDR3 is CASSLVGDNEQFF. The CDR3 DNA reads TGTGCCAGCAGCTTAGTCGGGGACAATGAGCAGTTCTTC. Complete variable domain (other parts from reference TRBV7-2 and TRBJ2-1): GAGVSQSPSNKVTEKGKDVELRCDPISGHTALYWYRQSLGQGLEFLIYFQGNSAPDKSGLPSDRFSAERTGGSVSTLTIQRTQQEDSAVYLCASSLVGDNEQFFGPGTRLTVL.

The chain joins TRBV5-4 to TRBJ1-1; TRBD1 might be the D (6 bases). Trimming left V 4 bases short and J 0 bases short, with 10 bases between. The germline gives CDR1 SGHNT, CDR2 YYREEE (reference sequence). The CDR3 extends over 14 amino acids. The DNA for the CDR3 is TGTGCCAGCAGCCTGGACAGTATGAACACTGAAGCTTTCTTT. It codes for CASSLDSMNTEAFF.